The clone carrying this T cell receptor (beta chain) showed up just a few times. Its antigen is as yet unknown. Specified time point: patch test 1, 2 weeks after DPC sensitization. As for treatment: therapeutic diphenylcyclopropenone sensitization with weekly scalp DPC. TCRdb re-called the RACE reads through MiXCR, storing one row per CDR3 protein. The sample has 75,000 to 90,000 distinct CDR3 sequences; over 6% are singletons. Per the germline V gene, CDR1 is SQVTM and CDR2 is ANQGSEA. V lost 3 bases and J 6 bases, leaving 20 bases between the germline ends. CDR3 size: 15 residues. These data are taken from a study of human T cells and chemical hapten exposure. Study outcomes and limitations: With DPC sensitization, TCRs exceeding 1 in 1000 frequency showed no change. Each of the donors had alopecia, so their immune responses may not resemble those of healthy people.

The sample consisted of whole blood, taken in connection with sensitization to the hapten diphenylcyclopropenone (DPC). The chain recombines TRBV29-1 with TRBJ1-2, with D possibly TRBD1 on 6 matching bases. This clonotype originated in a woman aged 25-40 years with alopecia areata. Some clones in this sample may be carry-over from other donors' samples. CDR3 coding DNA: TGCAGCGTTGATACAGGGAGGGATCACGCGGATGGCTACACCTTC. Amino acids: CSVDTGRDHADGYTF.